One T cell receptor beta chain is described in this entry. The source of the sample is a study of blood T cell repertoires in COVID-19. Study details: Material from acute and convalescent COVID-19 was sourced from the United States, Italy and Spain. PBMCs, B-cell-depleted T cells, or T cells were the source of the cDNA or gDNA that made up the material.

Original processing notes: Reference gene primer amplification in the assay estimated nucleated cell counts. Here immunoSEQ multiplex PCR was the method, and the copy in TCRdb shows in-frame clones only, minus some. V, J and clone size derive from that table, while D and trimming were established from the DNA sequence. The sample consists of around 300,000 clones, about nine tenths of them appearing once. Sequenced material: peripheral blood. The source of this sequence is a woman aged 40 to 50 who had recovered from COVID-19.

CDR3 DNA sequence: TGTGCCAGTAGTATATTTGGAGGGACCGAATATAACTATGGCTACACCTTC. Protein: CASSIFGGTEYNYGYTF. The V call is TRBV19, the J call TRBJ1-2; D is perhaps TRBD1 (5 bases). This CDR3 has 17 amino acids. V was cut by 2 bases and J by 1 base, with 17 bases left in between. CDR1 is LNHDA and CDR2 is SQIVND in the germline V gene (reference sequence).